The TCR beta chain described here comes from a study of T cell repertoires in cytomegalovirus infection. Study details: It can be stated that public TCR beta signatures indicated CMV infection as well as a matching HLA type. Points from the study as a whole: HLA-C-restricted TCR beta clonotypes specific for CMV led the ex vivo response.

The table lists this clonotype with many counts. As yet, its antigen is unknown. MiXCR was run by TCRdb on the reads, yielding one entry per CDR3 protein. The data show about 740,000 distinct CDR3 sequences, roughly 36% seen once. V was clipped by 1 base and J by 3 bases, with 15 bases between them. The length of the CDR3 is 17 residues. Per the germline V gene, CDR1 is SGHAT and CDR2 is FQNNGV. Sequenced: PBMCs. The chain has TRBV11-2 and TRBJ2-2, with a tentative D call TRBD2 (6 bases). The clonotype comes from a human donor in good health (CMV status not recorded). Some clones in this sample may be carry-over from other donors' samples. CDR3 sequence: CASSLGFSEGYTGELFF. CDR3 in DNA: TGTGCCAGCAGCTTAGGTTTCTCGGAGGGATACACCGGGGAGCTGTTTTTT.